Following are 24 T cell receptor beta chains from one sample sequenced in a study of blood T cell repertoires in COVID-19. Here immunoSEQ multiplex PCR was the method, and the copy in TCRdb shows in-frame clones only, minus some. This repertoire shows about 140,000 clones, roughly 88% found once; its top ten account for 1.5% to 2%. The specimen was peripheral blood. All receptors derive from a man between 65 and 79 years old with acute or convalescent COVID-19.

The chain joins TRBV7-2 to TRBJ1-2; 9 bases are a match to TRBD1. Germline CDR1 and CDR2: SGHTA and FQGNSA. The CDR3 length is 14 residues. J was trimmed by 7 bases and V by 2 bases; bases with no gene match: 5. The CDR3 sequence is CASSLSTGGPGYTF. The DNA of the CDR3 is TGTGCCAGCAGCTTATCAACAGGGGGCCCTGGCTACACCTTC.

This clone appeared a few times. This chain uses TRBV28 with TRBJ2-7; 7 bases agree with TRBD1. There are 14 residues in the CDR3. Germline loops: CDR1 MDHEN, CDR2 SYDVKM. V shed 3 bases, J shed 2 bases, and the junction held 4 bases outside the gene matches. CDR3 bases: TGTGCCAGCAGTTTCGGACAGGTCGCCTACGAGCAGTACTTC. Its translation: CASSFGQVAYEQYF.

The rearrangement joins TRBV6-2 or TRBV6-3 to TRBJ1-1; 10 bases agree with TRBD1. The germline gives CDR1 MNHEY, CDR2 SVGEGT. The junction had 8 bases not matched to a gene; V was cut back by 6 bases and J by 4 bases. This CDR3 has 15 residues. DNA for the CDR3: TGTGCCAGCAGCCCGACAGGGGGCGCGGTCACTGAAGCTTTCTTT. Translation: CASSPTGGAVTEAFF.

The V gene is TRBV7-9, the J gene TRBJ2-7; 12 bases align to TRBD2. Germline V gene data show CDR1 as SEHNR and CDR2 as FQNEAQ (reference sequence). V was pared by 6 bases and J by 4 bases, with 7 bases of the junction left unmatched. This CDR3 is 15 amino acids long. The CDR3 loop is CASRPTGTSGYEQYF. CDR3 bases: TGTGCCAGCAGACCTACCGGGACTAGCGGGTACGAGCAGTACTTC.

The CDR3 DNA is TGTGCCAGCAGTCTCTTTAGCACAGATACGCAGTATTTT. The encoded protein is CASSLFSTDTQYF. The chain joins TRBV28 to TRBJ2-3; D is undetermined. Per the germline V gene, CDR1 is MDHEN and CDR2 is SYDVKM. Trimming took off 5 bases at V and 0 bases at J, with 6 bases between the two ends. CDR3 length: 13 residues.

V gene TRBV3-1 (or the pseudogene TRBV3-2) combines with J gene TRBJ1-2; 8 bases fit TRBD1. The germline gives CDR1 LGHDT, CDR2 YNNKEL (reference sequence). The CDR3 runs 14 residues. V gave up 4 bases and J gave up 5 bases; unmatched junction bases: 6. For the CDR3, the DNA is TGTGCCAGCAGCCCGACAGGGGTCCCATATGGCTACACCTTC. Amino acids: CASSPTGVPYGYTF.

This clone was detected only once. V gene TRBV7-2 combines with J gene TRBJ2-5; possible D gene TRBD2, 5 bases. This CDR3 has 16 amino acids. Trimming pared 1 base from V and 0 bases from J, leaving 12 bases between. CDR1 and CDR2 (germline): SGHTA, FQGNSA. The CDR3 loop reads CASSLEYGGNQETQYF. CDR3 bases: TGTGCCAGCAGCTTAGAGTACGGAGGTAACCAAGAGACCCAGTACTTC.

This clone turned up a few times. The V call is TRBV5-1, the J call TRBJ1-6; 8 bases line up with TRBD1. The germline V gene has CDR1 SGHRS and CDR2 YFSETQ. The J segment lost 8 bases and the V segment lost 5 bases, leaving 6 bases of the junction unmatched. This CDR3 contains 14 residues. The CDR3: CASRSGQGDSPLHF. CDR3 coding DNA: TGCGCCAGCAGATCAGGACAGGGAGATTCACCCCTCCACTTT.

The V call is TRBV5-4, the J call TRBJ2-1, with 10 bases lining up with TRBD2. The J segment lost 3 bases and the V segment lost 3 bases, leaving 6 bases of the junction unmatched. Germline V gene lookup returns CDR1 SGHNT and CDR2 YYREEE (reference sequence). This CDR3 has 16 residues. The DNA of the CDR3 is TGTGCCAGCAGCTGGCTACGGACTAGCGGCTACAATGAGCAGTTCTTC. It encodes CASSWLRTSGYNEQFF.

The chain uses TRBV19 and TRBJ1-5; 10 bases match TRBD1. Trimming removed 6 bases from V and 5 bases from J; junction bases left unmatched: 1. The CDR3 consists of 13 residues. The germline gives CDR1 LNHDA, CDR2 SQIVND (reference sequence). The DNA for the CDR3 is TGTGCCAGTAGGGGGACAGGGGATCAGCCCCAGCATTTT. Its translation: CASRGTGDQPQHF. The variable domain in full, with the rest retrieved from reference TRBV19 and TRBJ1-5, is DGGITQSPKYLFRKEGQNVTLSCEQNLNHDAMYWYRQDPGQGLRLIYYSQIVNDFQKGDIAEGYSVSREKKESFPLTVTSAQKNPTAFYLCASRGTGDQPQHFGDGTRLSIL.

This rearrangement joins TRBV5-1 to TRBJ2-2; 8 bases align to TRBD2. The CDR3 consists of 16 residues. Germline values: CDR1 SGHRS, CDR2 YFSETQ. Trimming at V came to 1 base and at J to 6 bases, leaving 8 bases not matched to a gene. The CDR3: CASSLMRERGSGELFF. As DNA, the CDR3 is TGCGCCAGCAGCTTGATGCGGGAGCGGGGGTCCGGGGAGCTGTTTTTT.

The rearrangement links TRBV27 to TRBJ1-2; D is unclear. V gave up 4 bases and J gave up 0 bases, with 9 bases separating them. This CDR3 has 14 amino acids. The V gene's germline CDR1 is MNHEY and CDR2 SMNVEV (reference sequence). The DNA for the CDR3 is TGTGCCAGCAGTTCTCAGGACTCTAACTATGGCTACACCTTC. As protein: CASSSQDSNYGYTF.

The chain recombines TRBV10-2 with TRBJ2-5, with D possibly being TRBD2 (6 bases). The V gene's germline CDR1 is WSHSY and CDR2 SAAADI. CDR3 length: 13 amino acids. V was pared by 6 bases and J by 5 bases, with 13 bases between. CDR3 sequence (DNA): TGCGCCAGCAGCAGAGCGGGCGGTGAGACCCAGTACTTC. It translates to CASSRAGGETQYF.

This clone has just one count. This chain connects TRBV20-1 to TRBJ1-1; D unclear. The length of the CDR3 is 11 residues. Germline lookup yields CDR1 DFQATT and CDR2 SNEGSKA (reference sequence). V lost 6 bases and J lost 10, with 15 bases in between. Written as DNA, the CDR3 is TGCAGTGCCCAAGCGTCGGCGGGAGCTTTCTTT. Encoded protein: CSAQASAGAFF.

This chain links TRBV2 with TRBJ2-7; 9 bases align to TRBD1. V was pared by 4 bases and J by 5 bases, with 9 bases of the junction left unmatched. The CDR3 is made up of 15 amino acids. CDR1 and CDR2 from the germline V gene are SNHLY and FYNNEI. In DNA, the CDR3 is TGTGCCAGCAGTGGGATTGAGGGACAGGGCCACGAGCAGTACTTC. This codes for CASSGIEGQGHEQYF.

The CDR3 nucleotides are TGTGCCAGCAGCACTCCAGGGGAGACCCAGTACTTC. Its protein is CASSTPGETQYF. V and J are TRBV6-5 and TRBJ2-5; the D gene is possibly TRBD1 (5 bases). V dropped 6 bases and J dropped 5 bases, with 10 bases sitting between them. CDR1 and CDR2 from the germline V gene are MNHEY and SVGAGI. This CDR3 has 12 residues.

This chain links TRBV2 with TRBJ2-7; TRBD2 matches 11 bases. The CDR3 runs to 18 residues. Trimming cost V 5 bases and J 4 bases; bases outside gene matches: 16. Germline-derived CDR1 and CDR2 are SNHLY and FYNNEI. CDR3 sequence (DNA): TGTGCCAGCAGTAGATATATACTGGGACTAGCGGAGGTATACGAGCAGTACTTC. This translates into CASSRYILGLAEVYEQYF.

The rearrangement joins TRBV10-1 to TRBJ2-7, with D possibly TRBD1 on 6 matching bases. Germline V gene lookup returns CDR1 WNHNN and CDR2 SYGVQD (reference sequence). There are 13 residues in the CDR3. Trimming removed 8 bases from V and 2 bases from J, with 13 bases in between. The CDR3 loop is CASVETGAYEQYF. CDR3 bases: TGCGCCAGCGTTGAGACAGGAGCCTACGAGCAGTACTTC.

The chain combines TRBV11-2 with TRBJ2-1, with D possibly matching TRBD2 (5 bases). The CDR3 length is 11 residues. Trimming took 5 bases from V and 13 from J, leaving 12 bases between them. Per germline, CDR1 SGHAT and CDR2 FQNNGV. CDR3 sequence (DNA): TGTGCCAGCAGCCGCCGGGGTAAACAGTTCTTC. Amino acid sequence: CASSRRGKQFF.

This chain connects TRBV19 to TRBJ1-3; TRBD1 matches 7 bases. The J segment lost 1 base and the V segment lost 5 bases, leaving 8 bases of the junction unmatched. Germline loops: CDR1 LNHDA, CDR2 SQIVND (reference sequence). This CDR3 is built from 16 residues. As DNA, the CDR3 is TGTGCCAGTAGTTCACAGGGGATTTCTTCTGGAAACACCATATATTTT. This gives the protein CASSSQGISSGNTIYF. Full variable domain (outside the CDR3, taken from reference TRBV19 and TRBJ1-3): DGGITQSPKYLFRKEGQNVTLSCEQNLNHDAMYWYRQDPGQGLRLIYYSQIVNDFQKGDIAEGYSVSREKKESFPLTVTSAQKNPTAFYLCASSSQGISSGNTIYFGEGSWLTVV.

The chain combines TRBV7-9 with TRBJ1-5; D not resolved. CDR3 length: 13 residues. From germline, CDR1 is SEHNR and CDR2 FQNEAQ (reference sequence). V lost 0 bases, J lost 5 bases, and 5 bases lay in between. Here the CDR3 reads CASSLAGDQPQHF. CDR3 nucleotides: TGTGCCAGCAGCTTAGCCGGGGATCAGCCCCAGCATTTT.

The genes are TRBV19 and TRBJ1-3; 8 nucleotides align to TRBD1. The V and J ends lost 4 bases and 3 bases, in that order; junction bases with no gene match: 2. Germline V gives CDR1 LNHDA, CDR2 SQIVND (reference sequence). The CDR3 is 14 amino acids. The CDR3 region has the DNA TGTGCCAGTAGTACAGGGGGCAATGGAAACACCATATATTTT. Its protein product is CASSTGGNGNTIYF.

This clone occurred a few times. V gene TRBV23-1 combines with J gene TRBJ1-4; 7 nucleotides agree with TRBD1. TRBV23-1 is classed as an ORF, of uncertain function. After removal of 4 bases from V and 4 bases from J, the junction contained 6 bases not matched to a gene. The CDR3 totals 15 residues. CDR3 residues: CASSPTGFSNEKLFF. The CDR3 bases are TGCGCCAGCAGTCCGACAGGGTTTAGTAATGAAAAACTGTTTTTT.

The rearrangement links TRBV7-2 to TRBJ2-1, with 8 bases aligning to TRBD2. The CDR3 consists of 13 residues. V lost 7 bases to trimming and J lost 6 bases; unmatched junction nucleotides: 5. CDR1 and CDR2 (germline): SGHTA, FQGNSA. The DNA for the CDR3 is TGTGCCAGCAAACTAGCGGTCGGCAATGAGCAGTTCTTC. Protein: CASKLAVGNEQFF.